A single T cell receptor (beta chain) is shown here with its context. The sample is drawn from a study of glioma-infiltrating T cells after dendritic cell vaccination. The data were produced by immunoSEQ multiplex PCR, yet TCRdb's version contains in-frame clones alone and is incomplete. This table has 50,000 to 80,000 clones, 80% to 85% appearing once. With V trimmed by 3 bases and J by 6 bases, 11 bases remained unmatched. The V gene's germline CDR1 is SGDLS and CDR2 YYNGEE. CDR3 length: 17 residues. The rearrangement links TRBV9 to TRBJ2-7, with 14 bases aligning to TRBD2. The sample was blood, taken before dendritic cell vaccination. The TCR sequence derives from a human donor with glioblastoma. DNA of the CDR3: TGTGCCAGCAGCGCCGGGACTAGCGGGGGATTAGCCAGCGAGCAGTACTTC. Amino acids: CASSAGTSGGLASEQYF.